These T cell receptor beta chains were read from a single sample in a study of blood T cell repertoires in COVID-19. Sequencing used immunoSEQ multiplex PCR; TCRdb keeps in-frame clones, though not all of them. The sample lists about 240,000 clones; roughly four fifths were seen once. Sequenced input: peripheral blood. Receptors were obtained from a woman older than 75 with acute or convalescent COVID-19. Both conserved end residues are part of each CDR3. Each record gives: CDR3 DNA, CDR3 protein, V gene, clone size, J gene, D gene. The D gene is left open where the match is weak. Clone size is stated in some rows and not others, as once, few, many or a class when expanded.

CDR3 DNA: TGTGCCAGCAGCTTGGCCAGTATTAACACTGAAGCTTTCTTT
CDR3 protein: CASSLASINTEAFF
V gene: TRBV5-5
clone size: once
J gene: TRBJ1-1
D gene: .

CDR3 DNA: TGTGCCAGCAGCCTCCGGACAGGAGGCACAGATACGCAGTATTTT
CDR3 protein: CASSLRTGGTDTQYF
V gene: TRBV3-1/TRBV3-2
clone size: .
J gene: TRBJ2-3
D gene: TRBD1

CDR3 DNA: TGTGCCAGCAGCTTACAGGGGGCGCAGGATACGCAGTATTTT
CDR3 protein: CASSLQGAQDTQYF
V gene: TRBV11-3
clone size: once
J gene: TRBJ2-3
D gene: TRBD1

CDR3 DNA: TGTGCCAGCAGGACAGGGGGCCGTGGCTACACCTTC
CDR3 protein: CASRTGGRGYTF
V gene: TRBV2
clone size: few
J gene: TRBJ1-2
D gene: TRBD1

CDR3 DNA: TGTGCCAGCAGTTTAACCCTCGGCGGGGGCCGGCCCGGGGAGCTGTTTTTT
CDR3 protein: CASSLTLGGGRPGELFF
V gene: TRBV27
clone size: .
J gene: TRBJ2-2
D gene: .

CDR3 DNA: TGCGCCAGCAGCTTGGGGGGGACTAGCGAGGCGACGCAGTATTTT
CDR3 protein: CASSLGGTSEATQYF
V gene: TRBV5-1
clone size: .
J gene: TRBJ2-3
D gene: TRBD2

CDR3 DNA: TGTGCCAGCAGCCAAGATTCTAGATTCGGGGGAGCCCGCAATGAGCAGTTCTTC
CDR3 protein: CASSQDSRFGGARNEQFF
V gene: TRBV4-2
clone size: .
J gene: TRBJ2-1
D gene: .

CDR3 DNA: TGTGCCAGCAGCTCGGCGGGGCCACTCAGGAAAGAGACCCAGTACTTC
CDR3 protein: CASSSAGPLRKETQYF
V gene: TRBV11-2
clone size: .
J gene: TRBJ2-5
D gene: .

CDR3 DNA: TGCGCCAGCAGCTTGACCGGGGGGGCCTGGAATGAGCAGTTCTTC
CDR3 protein: CASSLTGGAWNEQFF
V gene: TRBV5-1
clone size: .
J gene: TRBJ2-1
D gene: TRBD2

CDR3 DNA: TGTGCCAGTAGTTCATGGACAGGGCGGAATGAGCAGTTCTTC
CDR3 protein: CASSSWTGRNEQFF
V gene: TRBV19
clone size: .
J gene: TRBJ2-1
D gene: TRBD1

CDR3 DNA: TGTGCCAGCACTGTCGCCCGTTCCGGGGGGGAGACCCAGTACTTC
CDR3 protein: CASTVARSGGETQYF
V gene: TRBV2
clone size: .
J gene: TRBJ2-5
D gene: TRBD2

CDR3 DNA: TGCGCCAGCAGCCCAGGTGGGCTAGCGGGGGAGCAAGAGACCCAGTACTTC
CDR3 protein: CASSPGGLAGEQETQYF
V gene: TRBV5-1
clone size: .
J gene: TRBJ2-5
D gene: TRBD2

CDR3 DNA: TGTGCCAGCATCCCCGAACCGGGACAGGGCTGGAGTCGGTCCTACAATGAGCAGTTCTTC
CDR3 protein: CASIPEPGQGWSRSYNEQFF
V gene: TRBV2
clone size: .
J gene: TRBJ2-1
D gene: TRBD1

CDR3 DNA: TGTGCCAGCAGCCCCCTCTTTAGGGGCGATTCACCCCTCCACTTT
CDR3 protein: CASSPLFRGDSPLHF
V gene: TRBV3-1/TRBV3-2
clone size: .
J gene: TRBJ1-6
D gene: .

CDR3 DNA: TGTGCCAGCTCAACAATACAGGGGGGTAACAATCAGCCCCAGCATTTT
CDR3 protein: CASSTIQGGNNQPQHF
V gene: TRBV18
clone size: .
J gene: TRBJ1-5
D gene: TRBD1

CDR3 DNA: TGTGCCCTTCATGAACCGGGAGATACGCAGTATTTT
CDR3 protein: CALHEPGDTQYF
V gene: TRBV2
clone size: few
J gene: TRBJ2-3
D gene: .

CDR3 DNA: TGTGCCAGCAGCCTTCGAGATTCACCCCTCCACTTT
CDR3 protein: CASSLRDSPLHF
V gene: TRBV13
clone size: once
J gene: TRBJ1-6
D gene: .

CDR3 DNA: TGTGCCAGCTCACCGGAGGGAACAGGAAACACCATATATTTT
CDR3 protein: CASSPEGTGNTIYF
V gene: TRBV18
clone size: .
J gene: TRBJ1-3
D gene: .

CDR3 DNA: TGCAGCGCCGGACAGGGAAGGGGTCAGCCCCAGCATTTT
CDR3 protein: CSAGQGRGQPQHF
V gene: TRBV29-1
clone size: .
J gene: TRBJ1-5
D gene: TRBD1

CDR3 DNA: TGTGCCAGCAGCTTAGTGCCAGGGGGCACCTTC
CDR3 protein: CASSLVPGGTF
V gene: TRBV7-9
clone size: once
J gene: TRBJ1-2
D gene: TRBD1

CDR3 DNA: TGTGCCAGCAGGCCGGGGGGGACTAGCGGGGTGAATGAGCAGTTCTTC
CDR3 protein: CASRPGGTSGVNEQFF
V gene: TRBV28
clone size: once
J gene: TRBJ2-1
D gene: TRBD2

CDR3 DNA: TGTGCCACCAGTGACCCTCGGAGAAGAGGCACAGATACGCAGTATTTT
CDR3 protein: CATSDPRRRGTDTQYF
V gene: TRBV24-1
clone size: .
J gene: TRBJ2-3
D gene: .

CDR3 DNA: TGTGCCAGCAGTGCCTACGGAGACAGGGGGTTTTCTCTCTATGGCTACACCTTC
CDR3 protein: CASSAYGDRGFSLYGYTF
V gene: TRBV2
clone size: .
J gene: TRBJ1-2
D gene: TRBD1

CDR3 DNA: TGTGCCAGCAGTGAAGCTACGGCGGACTTTTGGGGTGGCAATCAGCCCCAGCATTTT
CDR3 protein: CASSEATADFWGGNQPQHF
V gene: TRBV6-1
clone size: .
J gene: TRBJ1-5
D gene: .

CDR3 DNA: TGTGCCAGCAACTCGGACAGGGTGGGGAATTCACCCCTCCACTTT
CDR3 protein: CASNSDRVGNSPLHF
V gene: TRBV25-1
clone size: few
J gene: TRBJ1-6
D gene: TRBD1